This T cell receptor beta chain derives from a study of T cell responses to AZD1222 COVID-19 vaccine. Study conclusions and caveats: Repertoires in all cases were sampled only once the peak T cell response had passed. At baseline, seropositivity was found in only a handful of AZD1222 recipients.

The method was immunoSEQ multiplex PCR; TCRdb's version includes in-frame clones alone and lacks a portion of them. This sample has about 140,000 clones; just under 95% occur once, and the top ten carry about 5%. To note about this clone: As yet, its antigen is unknown.

The V and J ends lost 4 bases and 4 bases respectively, with 12 bases between them. CDR3 size: 14 residues. Germline V gene data show CDR1 as SGHNT and CDR2 as YYREEE (reference sequence). The source material was peripheral blood, sampled on day 0 of AZD1222 vaccination. The gene calls are TRBV5-4 and TRBJ1-5; maybe TRBD1 (5 bases). The TCR originated in an adult in good health. The CDR3 nucleotides are TGTGCCAGCAGCAGGGACGGAACTAATCAGCCCCAGCATTTT. Its protein is CASSRDGTNQPQHF.